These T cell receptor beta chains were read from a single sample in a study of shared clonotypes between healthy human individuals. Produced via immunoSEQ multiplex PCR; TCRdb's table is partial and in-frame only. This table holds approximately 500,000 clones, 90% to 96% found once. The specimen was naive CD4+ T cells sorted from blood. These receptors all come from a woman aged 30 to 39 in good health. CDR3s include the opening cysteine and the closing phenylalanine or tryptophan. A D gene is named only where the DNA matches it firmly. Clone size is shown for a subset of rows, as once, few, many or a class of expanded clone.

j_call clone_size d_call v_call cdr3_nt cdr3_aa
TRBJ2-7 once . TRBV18 TGTGCCAGCTCAGATCGGACGGACTACGAGCAGTACTTC CASSDRTDYEQYF
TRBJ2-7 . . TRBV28 TGTGCCAGCAGTTTCATAGCGGAGCCCTACGAGCAGTACTTC CASSFIAEPYEQYF
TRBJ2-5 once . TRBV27 TGTGCCAGCACTCCTAGGGGGGGAGGCGGGGAGACCCAGTACTTC CASTPRGGGGETQYF
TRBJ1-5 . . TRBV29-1 TGCAGCGTCGGTGAGGGGTACGATCAGCCCCAGCATTTT CSVGEGYDQPQHF
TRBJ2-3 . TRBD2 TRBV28 TGTGCCAGCAGCATCCACCAGGGAGGGAAGGTACTAGCGGGAGAGGATACGCAGTATTTT CASSIHQGGKVLAGEDTQYF
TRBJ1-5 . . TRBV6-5 TGTGCCAGCAGTTACTCTAGTCACTATAGCAATCAGCCCCAGCATTTT CASSYSSHYSNQPQHF
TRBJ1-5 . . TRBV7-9 TGTGCCAGCAGCTTAGTCCACCGTAGCAATCAGCCCCAGCATTTT CASSLVHRSNQPQHF
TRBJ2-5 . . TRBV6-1 TGTGCCAGCAGTGGGCAGGGGCTGGGAGAGACCCAGTACTTC CASSGQGLGETQYF
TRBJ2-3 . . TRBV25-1 TGTGCCAGCAGTGGGCAGCGGACGCAGTATTTT CASSGQRTQYF
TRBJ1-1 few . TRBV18 TGTGCCAGCTCAGGCGAGGGTGGCACTGAAGCTTTCTTT CASSGEGGTEAFF
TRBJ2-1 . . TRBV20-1 TGCAGTGCTATCGGTCACAATGAGCAGTTCTTC CSAIGHNEQFF
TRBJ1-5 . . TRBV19 TGTGCCAGTACAGACCCGGGGTTCGGCAATCAGCCCCAGCATTTT CASTDPGFGNQPQHF
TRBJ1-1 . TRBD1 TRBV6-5 TGTGCCAGCAGGCCGGACAGGGGAAGGAATACTGAAGCTTTCTTT CASRPDRGRNTEAFF
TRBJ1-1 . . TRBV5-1 TGCGCCAGCAGCCGAAATCCAGGGGTAGGGACTGAAGCTTTCTTT CASSRNPGVGTEAFF
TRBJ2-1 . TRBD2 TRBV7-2 TGTGCCAGCAGCTTAGCTTTCCCTAGTCGGCTAGCGGGAGGCACTTCCTACAATGAGCAGTTCTTC CASSLAFPSRLAGGTSYNEQFF
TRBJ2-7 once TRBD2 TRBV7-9 TGTGCCAGCAGCTTAGACCCCGGACTAGCGGGAGCCTACGAGCAGTACTTC CASSLDPGLAGAYEQYF
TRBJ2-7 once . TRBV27 TGTGCCAGCAGTTTTGACGGTCTGAACTCCTACGAGCAGTACTTC CASSFDGLNSYEQYF
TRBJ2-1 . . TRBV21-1 TGTGCCAGCAGCAAACAATCCTCGGGGCCTCGGGATGAGCAGTTCTTC CASSKQSSGPRDEQFF
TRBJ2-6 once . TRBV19 TGTGCCAGTAGTCCGAGACAGAACTCTGGGGCCAACGTCCTGACTTTC CASSPRQNSGANVLTF
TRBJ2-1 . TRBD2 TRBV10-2 TGCGCCAGCAGCGGTCGGCGGGAGTCTTACAATGAGCAGTTCTTC CASSGRRESYNEQFF
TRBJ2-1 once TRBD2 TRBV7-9 TGTGCCATCGGGCGGCGGGGGAGCTCCTACAATGAGCAGTTCTTC CAIGRRGSSYNEQFF
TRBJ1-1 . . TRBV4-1 TGCGCCAGCAGCCAAGCGTTAGTGAACACTGAAGCTTTCTTT CASSQALVNTEAFF
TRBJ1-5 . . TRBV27 TGTGCCAGCAGTACCGGGAGGGGTACGGGCAATCAGCCCCAGCATTTT CASSTGRGTGNQPQHF
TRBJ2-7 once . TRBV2 TGTGCCAGCAGCAAAGACAGGAGGCAGTACGAGCAGTACTTC CASSKDRRQYEQYF
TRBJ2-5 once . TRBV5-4 TGTGCCAGCAGTCTGTACCAAGAGACCCAGTACTTC CASSLYQETQYF
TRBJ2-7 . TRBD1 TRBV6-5 TGTGCCAGCAGTCCGACAGGGCCCTACGAGCAGTACTTC CASSPTGPYEQYF
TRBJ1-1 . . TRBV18 TGTGCCAGCTCACCGAACAGGGAAGTGAACACTGAAGCTTTCTTT CASSPNREVNTEAFF
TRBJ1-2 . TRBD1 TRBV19 TGTGCCAGTAGTACAACCGGGACAGGGTTCTATGGCTACACCTTC CASSTTGTGFYGYTF
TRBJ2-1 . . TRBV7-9 TGTGCCAGCAGCTTAGTATTCGGACTACACGACAATGAGCAGTTCTTC CASSLVFGLHDNEQFF
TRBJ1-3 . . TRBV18 TGTGCCAGCTCACCGTCCCGAAACTCTGGAAACACCATATATTTT CASSPSRNSGNTIYF
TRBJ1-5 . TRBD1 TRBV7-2 TGTGCCAGCAGCCCAGGGGGTATATTTCGTCAGCCCCAGCATTTT CASSPGGIFRQPQHF
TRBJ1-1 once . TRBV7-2 TGTGCCAGCAGCCGACGGGGGGAAACGATGAACACTGAAGCTTTCTTT CASSRRGETMNTEAFF
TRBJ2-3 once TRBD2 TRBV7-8 TGTGCCAGCAGCTTGGGGTCTAGCGGGAGGGCAGATACGCAGTATTTT CASSLGSSGRADTQYF
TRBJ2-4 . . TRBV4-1 TGCGCCAGCAGCCAAGATGGGTGGGGTTGGGACGTGGGAAACATTCAGTACTTC CASSQDGWGWDVGNIQYF
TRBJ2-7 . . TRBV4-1 TGCGCCAGCAGCCAAGCCTGGGGACGGTACGAGCAGTACTTC CASSQAWGRYEQYF